Shown below are 3 T cell receptor beta chains from a single sample sequenced in a study of T-cell reconstitution after alpha-beta-depleted transplantation in children. The authors prepared the TCRbeta library with unique molecular identifiers. TCRdb re-called the PCR reads with MiXCR, one entry per CDR3 protein. The sample lists hundreds of thousands of distinct CDR3 sequences; under 15% were seen once. The sequenced sample was PBMCs from the stem cell graft donor, obtained from the stem cell graft. These receptor sequences come from a human donor who donated a stem cell graft to a child with combined immunodeficiency.

V gene TRBV18 combines with J gene TRBJ2-1; D gene unclear. CDR1 and CDR2 from the germline V gene are KGHSH and LQKENI. The length of the CDR3 is 15 residues. V lost 3 bases, J lost 7 bases, and 16 bases lay in between. In nucleotides, the CDR3 is TGTGCCAGCTCACCCCTGGTGGATAAGTTAAATGAGCAGTTCTTC. It specifies CASSPLVDKLNEQFF. Complete variable domain (other parts from reference TRBV18 and TRBJ2-1): NAGVMQNPRHLVRRRGQEARLRCSPMKGHSHVYWYRQLPEEGLKFMVYLQKENIIDESGMPKERFSAEFPKEGPSILRIQQVVRGDSAAYFCASSPLVDKLNEQFFGPGTRLTVL.

This clonotype was recorded many times. V gene TRBV24-1 combines with J gene TRBJ2-1; unclear D gene. The V end lost 5 bases, the J end lost 3 bases, and 7 bases lay between the germline ends. The CDR3 sequence is 13 residues long. From germline, CDR1 is KGHDR and CDR2 SFDVKD. The CDR3 protein is CATSAWSYNEQFF. CDR3 DNA: TGTGCCACCAGTGCATGGAGCTACAATGAGCAGTTCTTC.

This clonotype occurred a few times. The rearrangement uses TRBV7-9 and TRBJ1-1, with a tentative D call TRBD1 (5 bases). The germline V gene has CDR1 SEHNR and CDR2 FQNEAQ (reference sequence). CDR3 length equals 15 residues. With 3 bases removed from V and 1 base from J, the gap between germline ends came to 12 bases. CDR3 bases: TGTGCCAGCAGCTTTGTCAGGGACTGGAACACTGAAGCTTTCTTT. Translated: CASSFVRDWNTEAFF.